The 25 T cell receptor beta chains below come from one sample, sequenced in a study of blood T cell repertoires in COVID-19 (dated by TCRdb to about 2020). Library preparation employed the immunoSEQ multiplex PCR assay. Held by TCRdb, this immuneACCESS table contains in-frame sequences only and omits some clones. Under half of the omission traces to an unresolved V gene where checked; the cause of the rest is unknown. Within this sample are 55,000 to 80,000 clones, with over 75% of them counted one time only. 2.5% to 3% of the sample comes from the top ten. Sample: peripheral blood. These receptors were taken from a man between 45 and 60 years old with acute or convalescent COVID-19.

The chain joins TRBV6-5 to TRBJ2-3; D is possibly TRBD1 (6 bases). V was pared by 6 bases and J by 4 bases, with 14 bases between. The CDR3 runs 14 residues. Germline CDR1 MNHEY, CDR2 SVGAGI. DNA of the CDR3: TGTGCCAGCAGCCCGGACAGAGACCCAGATACGCAGTATTTT. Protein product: CASSPDRDPDTQYF.

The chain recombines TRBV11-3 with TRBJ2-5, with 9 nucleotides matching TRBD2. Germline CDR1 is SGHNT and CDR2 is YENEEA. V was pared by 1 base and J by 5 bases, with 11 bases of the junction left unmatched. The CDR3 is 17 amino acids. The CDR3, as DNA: TGTGCCAGCAGCTTAGGACTAGCGGCCCTCATGGGGGAGACCCAGTACTTC. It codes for CASSLGLAALMGETQYF.

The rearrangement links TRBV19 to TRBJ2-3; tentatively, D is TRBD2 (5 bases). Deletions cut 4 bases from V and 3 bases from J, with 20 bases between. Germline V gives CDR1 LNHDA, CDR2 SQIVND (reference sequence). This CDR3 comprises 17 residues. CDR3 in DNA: TGTGCCAGTAGTACCGACCCCCCCGGGAAAGGGACAGATACGCAGTATTTT. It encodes CASSTDPPGKGTDTQYF.

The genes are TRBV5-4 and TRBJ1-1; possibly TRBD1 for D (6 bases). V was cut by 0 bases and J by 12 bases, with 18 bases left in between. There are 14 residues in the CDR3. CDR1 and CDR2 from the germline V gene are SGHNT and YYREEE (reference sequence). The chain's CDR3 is CASSLVGDLGATFF. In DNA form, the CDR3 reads TGTGCCAGCAGCTTGGTGGGGGATCTGGGGGCGACTTTCTTT.

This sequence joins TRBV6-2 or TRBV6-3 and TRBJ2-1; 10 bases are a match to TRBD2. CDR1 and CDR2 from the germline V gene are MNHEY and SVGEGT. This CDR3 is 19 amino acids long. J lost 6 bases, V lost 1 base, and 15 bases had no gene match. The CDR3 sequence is CASSYFTPAGAGGLNEQFF. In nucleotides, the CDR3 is TGTGCCAGCAGTTACTTTACCCCCGCGGGAGCGGGAGGGCTCAATGAGCAGTTCTTC.

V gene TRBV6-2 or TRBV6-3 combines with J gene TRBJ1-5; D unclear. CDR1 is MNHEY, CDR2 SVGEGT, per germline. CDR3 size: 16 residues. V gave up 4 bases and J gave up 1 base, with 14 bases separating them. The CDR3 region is CASSSDTPKSNQPQHF. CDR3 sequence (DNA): TGTGCCAGCAGTTCAGACACTCCTAAAAGCAATCAGCCCCAGCATTTT.

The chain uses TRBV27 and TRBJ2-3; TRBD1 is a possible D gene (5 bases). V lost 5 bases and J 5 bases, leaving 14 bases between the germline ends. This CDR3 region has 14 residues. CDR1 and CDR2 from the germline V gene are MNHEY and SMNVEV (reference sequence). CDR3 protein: CASSRLGVGDTQYF. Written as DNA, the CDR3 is TGTGCCAGCAGTAGGTTAGGGGTGGGAGATACGCAGTATTTT.

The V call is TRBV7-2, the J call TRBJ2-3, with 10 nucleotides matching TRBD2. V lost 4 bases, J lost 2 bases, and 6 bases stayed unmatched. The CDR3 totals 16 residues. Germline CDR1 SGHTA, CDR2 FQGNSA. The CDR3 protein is CASSSGLAEFTDTQYF. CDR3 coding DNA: TGTGCCAGCAGCTCCGGACTAGCGGAGTTCACAGATACGCAGTATTTT.

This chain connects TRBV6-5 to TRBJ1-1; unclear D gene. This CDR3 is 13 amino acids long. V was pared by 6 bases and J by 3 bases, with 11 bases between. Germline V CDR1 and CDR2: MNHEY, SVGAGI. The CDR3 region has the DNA TGTGCCAGCAGGTCGACCGGGGACACTGAAGCTTTCTTT. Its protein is CASRSTGDTEAFF.

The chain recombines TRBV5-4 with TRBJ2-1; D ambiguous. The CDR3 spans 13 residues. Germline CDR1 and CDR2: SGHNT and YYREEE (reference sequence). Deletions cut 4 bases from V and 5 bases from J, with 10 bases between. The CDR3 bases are TGTGCCAGCAGCCTAGACGCGGACAATGAGCAGTTCTTC. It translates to CASSLDADNEQFF.

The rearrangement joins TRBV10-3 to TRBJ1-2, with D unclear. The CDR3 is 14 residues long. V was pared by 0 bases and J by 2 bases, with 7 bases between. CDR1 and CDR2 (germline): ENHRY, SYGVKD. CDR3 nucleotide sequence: TGTGCCATCAGTGAGTCCGGCAGGAACTATGGCTACACCTTC. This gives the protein CAISESGRNYGYTF.

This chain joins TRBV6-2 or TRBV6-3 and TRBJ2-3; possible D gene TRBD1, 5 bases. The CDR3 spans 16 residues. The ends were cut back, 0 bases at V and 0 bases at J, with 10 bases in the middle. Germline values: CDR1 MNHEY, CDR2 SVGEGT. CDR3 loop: CASSYSGWGSTDTQYF. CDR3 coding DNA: TGTGCCAGCAGTTACTCGGGTTGGGGCAGCACAGATACGCAGTATTTT.

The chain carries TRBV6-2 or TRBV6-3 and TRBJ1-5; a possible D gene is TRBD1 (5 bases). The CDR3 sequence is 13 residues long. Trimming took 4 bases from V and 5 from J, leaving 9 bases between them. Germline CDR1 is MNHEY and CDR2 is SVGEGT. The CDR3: CASSWGDYQPQHF. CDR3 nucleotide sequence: TGTGCCAGCAGTTGGGGGGACTATCAGCCCCAGCATTTT.

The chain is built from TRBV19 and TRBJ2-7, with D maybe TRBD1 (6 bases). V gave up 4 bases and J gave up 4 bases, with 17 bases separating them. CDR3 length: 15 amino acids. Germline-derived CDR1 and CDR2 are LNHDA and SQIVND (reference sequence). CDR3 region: CASSTTGLQGYEQYF. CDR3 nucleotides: TGTGCCAGTAGTACGACAGGTCTCCAGGGGTACGAGCAGTACTTC.

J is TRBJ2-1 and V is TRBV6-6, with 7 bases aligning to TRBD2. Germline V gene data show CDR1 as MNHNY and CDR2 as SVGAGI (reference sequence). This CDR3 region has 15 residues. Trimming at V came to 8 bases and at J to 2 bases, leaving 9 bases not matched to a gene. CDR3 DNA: TGTGCCAGCCTTCCGGGTAGCGGGCCCTACAATGAGCAGTTCTTC. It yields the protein CASLPGSGPYNEQFF.

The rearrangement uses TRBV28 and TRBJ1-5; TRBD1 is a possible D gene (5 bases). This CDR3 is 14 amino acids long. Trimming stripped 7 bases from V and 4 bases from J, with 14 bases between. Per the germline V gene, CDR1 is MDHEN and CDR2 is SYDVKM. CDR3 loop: CASNPGISNQPQHF. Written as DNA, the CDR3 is TGTGCCAGCAATCCAGGGATTAGTAATCAGCCCCAGCATTTT.

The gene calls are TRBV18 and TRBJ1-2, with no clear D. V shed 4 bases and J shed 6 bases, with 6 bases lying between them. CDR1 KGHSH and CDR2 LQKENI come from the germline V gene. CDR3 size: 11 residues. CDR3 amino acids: CASSRGNGYTF. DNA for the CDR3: TGTGCCAGCTCACGAGGGAATGGCTACACCTTC.

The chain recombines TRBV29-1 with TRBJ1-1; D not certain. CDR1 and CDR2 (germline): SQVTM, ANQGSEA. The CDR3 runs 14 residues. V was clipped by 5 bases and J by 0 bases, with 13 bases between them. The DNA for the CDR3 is TGCAGCGTTAAGGCGGGGTCGATGAACACTGAAGCTTTCTTT. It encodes CSVKAGSMNTEAFF.

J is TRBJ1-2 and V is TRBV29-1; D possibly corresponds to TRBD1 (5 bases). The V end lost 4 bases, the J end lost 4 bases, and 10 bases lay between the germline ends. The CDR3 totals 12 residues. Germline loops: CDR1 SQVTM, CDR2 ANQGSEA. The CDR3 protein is CSVGGGVYGYTF. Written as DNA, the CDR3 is TGCAGCGTTGGGGGCGGAGTCTATGGCTACACCTTC.

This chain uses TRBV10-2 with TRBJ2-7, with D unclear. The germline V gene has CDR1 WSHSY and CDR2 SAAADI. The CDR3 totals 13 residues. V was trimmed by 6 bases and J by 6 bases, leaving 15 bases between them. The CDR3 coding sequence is TGCGCCAGCAGAAAGCTTACTGTTAGCGAGCAGTACTTC. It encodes CASRKLTVSEQYF.

CDR3: CASSSYSGSSYNEQFF. The CDR3 DNA reads as TGTGCCAGCAGCTCGTATAGCGGGAGCTCCTACAATGAGCAGTTCTTC. The chain links TRBV7-9 to TRBJ2-1; 9 bases align to TRBD2. The CDR3 contains 16 residues. The J segment lost 0 bases and the V segment lost 4 bases, leaving 4 bases of the junction unmatched. Germline values: CDR1 SEHNR, CDR2 FQNEAQ (reference sequence).

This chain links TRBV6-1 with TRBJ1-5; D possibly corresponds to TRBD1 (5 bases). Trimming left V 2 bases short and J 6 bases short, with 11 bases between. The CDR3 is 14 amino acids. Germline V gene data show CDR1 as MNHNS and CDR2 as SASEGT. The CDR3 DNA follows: TGTGCCAGCAGTGAATCGGGGGATATTCAGCCCCAGCATTTT. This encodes CASSESGDIQPQHF.

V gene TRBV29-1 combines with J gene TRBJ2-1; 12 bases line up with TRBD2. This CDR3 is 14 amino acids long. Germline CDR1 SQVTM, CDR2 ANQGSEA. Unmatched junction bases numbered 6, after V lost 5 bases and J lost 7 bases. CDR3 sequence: CSVTRLAGVNEQFF. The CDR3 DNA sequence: TGCAGCGTTACGCGACTAGCGGGAGTGAATGAGCAGTTCTTC.

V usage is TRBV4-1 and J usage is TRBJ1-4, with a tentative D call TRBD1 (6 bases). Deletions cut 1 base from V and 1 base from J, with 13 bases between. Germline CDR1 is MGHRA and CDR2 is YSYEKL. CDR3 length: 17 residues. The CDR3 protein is CASSQVLEQGTNEKLFF. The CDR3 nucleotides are TGCGCCAGCAGCCAAGTCCTGGAACAGGGAACTAATGAAAAACTGTTTTTT.

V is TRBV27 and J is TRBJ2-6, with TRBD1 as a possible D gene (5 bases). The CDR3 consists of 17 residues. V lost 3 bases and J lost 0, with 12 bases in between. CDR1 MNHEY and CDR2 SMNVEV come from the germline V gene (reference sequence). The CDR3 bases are TGTGCCAGCAGTTTTCGGCAGGGCAGCTCTGGGGCCAACGTCCTGACTTTC. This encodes CASSFRQGSSGANVLTF.